A single sample is the source of the 11 T cell receptor beta chains below, sequenced in a study of blood T cell repertoires in COVID-19. Repertoires were generated with immunoSEQ multiplex PCR, while TCRdb's copy carries only in-frame clones and drops some. The sample holds about 51,000 clones, about 86% seen once. The material sequenced was peripheral blood. These receptors were obtained from a man older than 75 with active COVID-19.

This rearrangement joins TRBV2 to TRBJ2-6; TRBD1 matches 7 bases. CDR1 and CDR2 (germline): SNHLY, FYNNEI. The J segment lost 2 bases and the V segment lost 8 bases, leaving 15 bases of the junction unmatched. The CDR3 is 18 amino acids. CDR3 region: CASHNPGQKVPGANVLTF. CDR3 DNA: TGTGCCAGCCACAATCCGGGACAGAAGGTGCCTGGGGCCAACGTCCTGACTTTC. The full variable domain, rest sourced from reference TRBV2 and TRBJ2-6, is EPEVTQTPSHQVTQMGQEVILRCVPISNHLYFYWYRQILGQKVEFLVSFYNNEISEKSEIFDDQFSVERPDGSNFTLKIRSTKLEDSAMYFCASHNPGQKVPGANVLTFGAGSRLTVL.

The chain has TRBV15 and TRBJ2-1; D is possibly TRBD2 (8 bases). The CDR3 sequence is 17 residues long. Germline-derived CDR1 and CDR2 are LNHNV and YYDKDF (reference sequence). V shed 0 bases and J shed 9 bases, with 21 bases lying between them. CDR3 sequence (DNA): TGTGCCACCAGCAGAGACGGTCGGGAGGGGGCTTCGGGTGAGCAGTTCTTC. As protein: CATSRDGREGASGEQFF.

This sequence joins TRBV9 and TRBJ2-3, with TRBD2 matching 8 bases. Germline V CDR1 and CDR2: SGDLS, YYNGEE. This CDR3 is 16 amino acids long. J was trimmed by 2 bases and V by 1 base; bases with no gene match: 6. DNA of the CDR3: TGTGCCAGCAGCGTAACGGCTAGCGGGCACACAGATACGCAGTATTTT. Translated: CASSVTASGHTDTQYF.

The chain uses TRBV6-6 and TRBJ1-4; weak D call: TRBD1 (5 bases). V lost 0 bases to trimming and J lost 2 bases, with 7 bases between them. The CDR3 is made up of 15 amino acids. The germline CDR1 and CDR2 sequences are MNHNY and SVGAGI (reference sequence). CDR3 loop: CASSYSGGTNEKLFF. As DNA, the CDR3 is TGTGCCAGCAGTTACTCGGGGGGGACTAATGAAAAACTGTTTTTT.

This clone has a handful of counts. The V call is TRBV9, the J call TRBJ2-1; 8 positions match TRBD2. V gave up 3 bases and J gave up 7 bases; unmatched junction bases: 12. This CDR3 is built from 16 residues. Germline V gives CDR1 SGDLS, CDR2 YYNGEE. The CDR3 DNA is TGTGCCAGCAGCGCCCTGGGAGCGGGAGTAGTAAATGAGCAGTTCTTC. Translation gives CASSALGAGVVNEQFF.

This chain uses TRBV24-1 with TRBJ1-6; possible D gene TRBD1, 5 bases. The germline gives CDR1 KGHDR, CDR2 SFDVKD. Trimming took 5 bases from V and 12 from J, leaving 22 bases between them. The CDR3 has 16 residues. Here the CDR3 DNA reads TGTGCCACCAGTGCCGACAGCTCAACACTTGACTTACCCCTCCACTTT. This encodes CATSADSSTLDLPLHF.

The chain recombines TRBV7-2 with TRBJ1-1, with 9 nucleotides matching TRBD1. CDR3 size: 15 residues. Trimming removed 4 bases from V and 4 bases from J; junction bases left unmatched: 7. Germline assignment: CDR1 SGHTA and CDR2 FQGNSA. In DNA form, the CDR3 reads TGTGCCAGCAGCTCCCCACAGGGGGCTGGCACTGAAGCTTTCTTT. It yields the protein CASSSPQGAGTEAFF.

This sequence joins TRBV6-5 and TRBJ2-5; D might be TRBD1 (5 bases). The germline gives CDR1 MNHEY, CDR2 SVGAGI. The CDR3 totals 13 residues. The V gene lost 6 bases and the J gene lost 2 bases, with 10 bases spanning the gap. This CDR3 reads CASSRQFQETQYF. CDR3 bases: TGTGCCAGCAGCCGACAGTTTCAAGAGACCCAGTACTTC.

The chain uses TRBV19 and TRBJ1-6, with D possibly TRBD1 on 5 matching bases. V was trimmed by 2 bases and J by 7 bases, leaving 15 bases between them. The CDR3 spans 16 residues. From germline, CDR1 is LNHDA and CDR2 SQIVND (reference sequence). The CDR3 sequence is CASSISATVLNSPLHF. CDR3 DNA: TGTGCCAGTAGTATATCGGCGACAGTTTTAAATTCACCCCTCCACTTT.

The table lists this clone with a count of one. The chain combines TRBV25-1 with TRBJ2-3, with 8 nucleotides matching TRBD2. In germline, CDR1 is MGHDK, CDR2 SYGVNS. The J segment lost 6 bases and the V segment lost 1 base, leaving 9 bases of the junction unmatched. CDR3 length: 16 residues. The CDR3 region has the DNA TGTGCCAGCAGTGAATTAACTAGCGGATACGGCGATACGCAGTATTTT. Translated, it gives CASSELTSGYGDTQYF.

The rearrangement joins TRBV7-3 to TRBJ2-2; TRBD2 agrees at 12 bases. After removal of 4 bases from V and 6 bases from J, the junction contained 6 bases not matched to a gene. Germline V gives CDR1 SGHTA, CDR2 FQGTGA. This CDR3 contains 16 residues. The CDR3: CASSSRLAGVPGELFF. The CDR3 bases are TGTGCCAGCAGCTCCCGACTAGCGGGAGTACCCGGGGAGCTGTTTTTT.